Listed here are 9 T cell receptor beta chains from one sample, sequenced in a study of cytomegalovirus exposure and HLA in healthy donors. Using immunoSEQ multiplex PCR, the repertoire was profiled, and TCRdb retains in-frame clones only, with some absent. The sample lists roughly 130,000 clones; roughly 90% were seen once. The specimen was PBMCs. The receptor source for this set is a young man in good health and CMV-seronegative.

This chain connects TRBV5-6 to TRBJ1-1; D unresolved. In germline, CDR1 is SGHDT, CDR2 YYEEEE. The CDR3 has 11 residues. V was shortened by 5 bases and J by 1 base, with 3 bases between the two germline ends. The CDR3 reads CASSRNTEAFF. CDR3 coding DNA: TGTGCCAGCAGTCGGAACACTGAAGCTTTCTTT.

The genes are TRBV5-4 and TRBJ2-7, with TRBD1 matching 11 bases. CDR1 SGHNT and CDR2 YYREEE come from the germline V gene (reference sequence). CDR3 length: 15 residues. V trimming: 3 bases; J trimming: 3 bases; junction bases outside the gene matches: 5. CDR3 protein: CASSSTGTGGYEQYF. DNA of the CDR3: TGTGCCAGCAGCTCTACCGGGACAGGGGGCTACGAGCAGTACTTC.

The CDR3 DNA reads TGTGCCAGCTCATCTCAGGGTGAAGACGAGCAGTACTTC. Protein: CASSSQGEDEQYF. The chain recombines TRBV18 with TRBJ2-7; D may be TRBD1 (5 bases). This CDR3 region has 13 residues. Germline CDR1 and CDR2: KGHSH and LQKENI. The ends were cut back, 5 bases at V and 5 bases at J, with 13 bases in the middle.

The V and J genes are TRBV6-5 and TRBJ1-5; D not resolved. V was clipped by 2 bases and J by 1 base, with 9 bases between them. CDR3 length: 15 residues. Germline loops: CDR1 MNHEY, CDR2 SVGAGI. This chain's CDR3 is CASSYAAGSNQPQHF. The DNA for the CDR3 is TGTGCCAGCAGTTACGCGGCCGGCAGCAATCAGCCCCAGCATTTT.

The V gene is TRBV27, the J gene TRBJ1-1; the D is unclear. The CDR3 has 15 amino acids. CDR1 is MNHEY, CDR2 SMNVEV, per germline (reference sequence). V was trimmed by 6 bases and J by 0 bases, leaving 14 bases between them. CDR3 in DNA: TGTGCCAGCAGCTCCTTGGGAGGGTTGAACACTGAAGCTTTCTTT. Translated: CASSSLGGLNTEAFF.

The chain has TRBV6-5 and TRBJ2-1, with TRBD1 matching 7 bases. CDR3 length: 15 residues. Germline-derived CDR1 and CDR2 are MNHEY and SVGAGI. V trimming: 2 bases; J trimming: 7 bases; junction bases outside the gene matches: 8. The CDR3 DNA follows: TGTGCCAGCAGTTACGGAGACAGGGCCCATAATGAGCAGTTCTTC. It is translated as CASSYGDRAHNEQFF.

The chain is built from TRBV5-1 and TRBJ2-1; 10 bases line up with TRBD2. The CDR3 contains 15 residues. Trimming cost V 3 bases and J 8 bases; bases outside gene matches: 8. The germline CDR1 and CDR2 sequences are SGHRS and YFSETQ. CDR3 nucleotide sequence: TGCGCCAGCAGCTCAGAGCGGGAGGGCTCGGATGAGCAGTTCTTC. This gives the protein CASSSEREGSDEQFF. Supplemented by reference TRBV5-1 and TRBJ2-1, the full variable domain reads KAGVTQTPRYLIKTRGQQVTLSCSPISGHRSVSWYQQTPGQGLQFLFEYFSETQRNKGNFPGRFSGRQFSNSRSEMNVSTLELGDSALYLCASSSEREGSDEQFFGPGTRLTVL.

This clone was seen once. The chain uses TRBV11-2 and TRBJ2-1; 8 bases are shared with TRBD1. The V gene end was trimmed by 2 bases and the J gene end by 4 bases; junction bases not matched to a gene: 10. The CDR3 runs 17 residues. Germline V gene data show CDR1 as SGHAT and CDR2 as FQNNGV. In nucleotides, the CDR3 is TGTGCCAGCAGCTTAATAGGGAGACAGGGGCTGTACAATGAGCAGTTCTTC. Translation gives CASSLIGRQGLYNEQFF.

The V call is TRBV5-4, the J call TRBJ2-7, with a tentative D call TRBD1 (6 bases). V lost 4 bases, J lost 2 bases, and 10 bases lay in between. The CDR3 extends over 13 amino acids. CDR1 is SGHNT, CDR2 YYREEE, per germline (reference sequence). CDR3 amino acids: CASSPDRAYEQYF. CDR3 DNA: TGTGCCAGCAGCCCGGACAGAGCCTACGAGCAGTACTTC.